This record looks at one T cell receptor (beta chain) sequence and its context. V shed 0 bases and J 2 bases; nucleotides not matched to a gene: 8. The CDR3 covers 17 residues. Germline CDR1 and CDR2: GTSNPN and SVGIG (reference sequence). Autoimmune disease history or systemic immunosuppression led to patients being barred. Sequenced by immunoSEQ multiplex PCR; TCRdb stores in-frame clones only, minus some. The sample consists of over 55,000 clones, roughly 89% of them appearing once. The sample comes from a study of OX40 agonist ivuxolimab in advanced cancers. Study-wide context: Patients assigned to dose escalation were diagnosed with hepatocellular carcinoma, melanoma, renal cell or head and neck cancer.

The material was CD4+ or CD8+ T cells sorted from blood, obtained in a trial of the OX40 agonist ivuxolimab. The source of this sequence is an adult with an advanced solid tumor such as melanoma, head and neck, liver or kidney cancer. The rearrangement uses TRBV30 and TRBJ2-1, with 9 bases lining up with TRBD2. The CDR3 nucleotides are TGTGCCTGGAGTGTTCTTGGGGCTAGCGGGACCTACAATGAGCAGTTCTTC. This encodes CAWSVLGASGTYNEQFF.